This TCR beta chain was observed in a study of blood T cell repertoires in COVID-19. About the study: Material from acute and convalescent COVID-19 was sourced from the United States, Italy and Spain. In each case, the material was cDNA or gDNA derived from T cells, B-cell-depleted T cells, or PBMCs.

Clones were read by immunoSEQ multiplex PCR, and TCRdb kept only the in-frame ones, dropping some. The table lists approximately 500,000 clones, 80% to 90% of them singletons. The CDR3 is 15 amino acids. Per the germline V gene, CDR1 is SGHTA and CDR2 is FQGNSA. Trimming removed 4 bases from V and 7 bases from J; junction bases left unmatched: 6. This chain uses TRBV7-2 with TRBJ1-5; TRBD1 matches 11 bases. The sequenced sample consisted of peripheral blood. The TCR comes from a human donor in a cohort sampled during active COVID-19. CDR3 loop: CASSWGQGGGQPQHF. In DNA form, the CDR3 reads TGTGCCAGCAGCTGGGGACAGGGGGGAGGCCAGCCCCAGCATTTT. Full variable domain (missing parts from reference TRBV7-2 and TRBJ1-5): GAGVSQSPSNKVTEKGKDVELRCDPISGHTALYWYRQSLGQGLEFLIYFQGNSAPDKSGLPSDRFSAERTGGSVSTLTIQRTQQEDSAVYLCASSWGQGGGQPQHFGDGTRLSIL.